The 28 T cell receptor beta chains in this list originate from one sample, sequenced in a study of T cell responses to AZD1222 COVID-19 vaccine. TCRdb keeps only in-frame clones here, not all; method: immunoSEQ multiplex PCR. Here the sample spans roughly 130,000 clones, approximately 83% being singletons. Sequenced material: peripheral blood, taken on day 0 of AZD1222 vaccination. The receptors shown here come from an adult in good health.

The chain combines TRBV4-3 with TRBJ2-2; 9 positions agree with TRBD1. V was clipped by 0 bases and J by 4 bases; unmatched bases: 6. CDR1 and CDR2 (germline): LGHNA, YSLEER. This CDR3 spans 17 amino acids. The CDR3 region is CASSQDIGTGPTGELFF. CDR3 in DNA: TGCGCCAGCAGCCAAGATATCGGGACAGGGCCCACCGGGGAGCTGTTTTTT.

The gene calls are TRBV7-9 and TRBJ1-6, with a possible D match to TRBD1 (6 bases). Per the germline V gene, CDR1 is SEHNR and CDR2 is FQNEAQ (reference sequence). CDR3 length equals 15 residues. Trimming shortened V by 0 bases and J by 10 bases, and 13 bases separated the two germline ends. CDR3 loop: CASSLARGGKSPLHF. The CDR3 bases are TGTGCCAGCAGCTTAGCAAGGGGGGGAAAATCACCCCTCCACTTT.

The chain combines TRBV19 with TRBJ1-1, with D possibly being TRBD1 (5 bases). CDR3 length: 15 residues. Germline lookup yields CDR1 LNHDA and CDR2 SQIVND (reference sequence). Trimming removed 5 bases at V and 1 base at J, with 14 bases between. Here the CDR3 reads CASSPRDFANTEAFF. The CDR3 DNA reads TGTGCCAGTAGTCCCCGGGACTTTGCGAACACTGAAGCTTTCTTT.

V is TRBV11-2 and J is TRBJ2-5; D gene uncertain. Germline lookup yields CDR1 SGHAT and CDR2 FQNNGV. The CDR3 consists of 15 residues. Trimming removed 4 bases from V and 4 bases from J, with 16 bases in between. CDR3 DNA: TGTGCCAGCAGCTCACGGGCGGTTCTTTCAGAGACCCAGTACTTC. Its protein product is CASSSRAVLSETQYF. The whole variable domain, filled in from reference TRBV11-2 and TRBJ2-5, reads EAGVAQSPRYKIIEKRQSVAFWCNPISGHATLYWYQQILGQGPKLLIQFQNNGVVDDSQLPKDRFSAERLKGVDSTLKIQPAKLEDSAVYLCASSSRAVLSETQYFGPGTRLLVL.

V usage is TRBV7-9 and J usage is TRBJ1-5; 11 bases align to TRBD1. V dropped 6 bases and J dropped 6; count of bases not matched to a gene: 10. The CDR3 is made up of 16 amino acids. Per germline, CDR1 SEHNR and CDR2 FQNEAQ (reference sequence). CDR3 sequence (DNA): TGTGCCAGCAGTCTCGCTGGACAGGGGGCTGTTCAGCCCCAGCATTTT. Its protein is CASSLAGQGAVQPQHF.

This chain uses TRBV19 with TRBJ1-1; possible D gene TRBD1, 5 bases. The germline V and J ends were trimmed by 9 bases and 2 bases, with 19 bases remaining between them. The CDR3 has 15 residues. CDR1 and CDR2 from the germline V gene are LNHDA and SQIVND (reference sequence). The CDR3 reads CASTRKWGSNTEAFF. CDR3 DNA sequence: TGTGCCAGCACCAGAAAGTGGGGCAGTAACACTGAAGCTTTCTTT.

This chain uses TRBV15 with TRBJ2-1; no clear D gene. V was clipped by 3 bases and J by 9 bases, with 12 bases between them. The CDR3 has 13 amino acids. Germline loops: CDR1 LNHNV, CDR2 YYDKDF (reference sequence). The CDR3 nucleotides are TGTGCCACCAGCAGGGGTCGCGGAAGTGAGCAGTTCTTC. Its translation: CATSRGRGSEQFF.

J is TRBJ1-2 and V is TRBV6-1; D call uncertain. The germline V gene encodes CDR1 MNHNS and CDR2 SASEGT. CDR3 size: 11 residues. Between the trimmed V and J ends, which lost 7 bases and 7 bases, there was a span of 10 bases. Here the CDR3 reads CASIGVLGYTF. For the CDR3, the DNA is TGTGCCAGCATTGGGGTGCTTGGCTACACCTTC.

CDR3 in DNA: TGTGCCAGTAGTACAGATCGTACGAACACTGAAGCTTTCTTT. It yields the protein CASSTDRTNTEAFF. The chain couples TRBV19 to TRBJ1-1; no firm D call. The germline V and J ends were trimmed by 4 bases and 1 base, with 10 bases remaining between them. The CDR3 totals 14 residues. Germline CDR1 is LNHDA and CDR2 is SQIVND (reference sequence).

The gene calls are TRBV7-6 and TRBJ1-5; 7 positions match TRBD1. Germline V CDR1 and CDR2: SGHVS, FNYEAQ. V lost 1 base, J lost 7 bases, and 10 bases stayed unmatched. The CDR3 has 16 residues. The CDR3 loop is CASSLGGGTAIQPQHF. The CDR3 region has the DNA TGTGCCAGCAGCTTAGGGGGGGGGACAGCCATCCAGCCCCAGCATTTT.

This clone has a single count. The chain uses TRBV6-5 and TRBJ2-3, with no clear D. CDR3 size: 13 residues. Germline V CDR1 and CDR2: MNHEY, SVGAGI. The ends were cut back, 0 bases at V and 6 bases at J, with 7 bases in the middle. CDR3 DNA: TGTGCCAGCAGTTACTCCTTTGTGGATACGCAGTATTTT. Residues: CASSYSFVDTQYF.

The chain recombines TRBV5-6 with TRBJ1-5; no firm D call. V was clipped by 1 base and J by 1 base, with 9 bases between them. This CDR3 is built from 15 residues. CDR1 is SGHDT, CDR2 YYEEEE, per germline. CDR3 nucleotide sequence: TGTGCCAGCAGCTTGAACCCCAACAGCAATCAGCCCCAGCATTTT. It codes for CASSLNPNSNQPQHF.

V gene TRBV27 combines with J gene TRBJ1-2, with D tentatively TRBD1 (6 bases). V was clipped by 5 bases and J by 8 bases, with 15 bases between them. This CDR3 contains 13 residues. Germline V gives CDR1 MNHEY, CDR2 SMNVEV (reference sequence). The CDR3 is CASSPSTGSGYTF. CDR3 sequence (DNA): TGTGCCAGCAGTCCGTCCACAGGGTCGGGCTACACCTTC.

The rearrangement uses TRBV10-3 and TRBJ1-1; no clear D. The V end lost 8 bases, the J end lost 0 bases, and 10 bases lay between the germline ends. CDR1 is ENHRY and CDR2 is SYGVKD in the germline V gene. CDR3 size: 13 residues. DNA of the CDR3: TGTGCCATCGGAGGAAGAGTGAACACTGAAGCTTTCTTT. Protein sequence: CAIGGRVNTEAFF.

The sample holds one count of this clone. The chain employs TRBV7-9 and TRBJ1-6, with no clear D. The germline CDR1 and CDR2 sequences are SEHNR and FQNEAQ (reference sequence). The CDR3 loop spans 13 amino acids. V was clipped by 2 bases and J by 14 bases, with 13 bases between them. The CDR3 is CASSLYGLETLHF. The CDR3 DNA is TGTGCCAGCAGCTTATACGGGCTTGAGACCCTCCACTTT.

The rearrangement uses TRBV20-1 and TRBJ1-5; no clear D. CDR1 is DFQATT and CDR2 is SNEGSKA in the germline V gene (reference sequence). There are 16 residues in the CDR3. Trimming cost V 3 bases and J 2 bases, with 17 bases left between them. The CDR3 DNA reads as TGCAGTGCTAGTGCCCCTCGAGCATACGGCAATCAGCCCCAGCATTTT. Translation: CSASAPRAYGNQPQHF.

The chain has TRBV7-8 and TRBJ2-2; 7 positions agree with TRBD2. V trimming: 10 bases; J trimming: 5 bases; junction bases outside the gene matches: 10. The CDR3 length is 14 residues. Germline V gene sequence: CDR1 SGHVS, CDR2 FQNEAQ. CDR3 nucleotide sequence: TGTGCCACCGGAGCGGGATTATTGACCGGGGAGCTGTTTTTT. Translation: CATGAGLLTGELFF.

The CDR3 is CASRKGPQGLESSNQPQHF. The CDR3 bases are TGTGCCAGTAGGAAAGGGCCACAGGGACTCGAAAGTAGCAATCAGCCCCAGCATTTT. The chain is built from TRBV19 and TRBJ1-5, with D possibly TRBD1 on 6 matching bases. The CDR3 covers 19 residues. Germline lookup yields CDR1 LNHDA and CDR2 SQIVND (reference sequence). Trimming pared 6 bases from V and 0 bases from J, leaving 24 bases between.

This clone was found a few times. The genes are TRBV6-5 and TRBJ2-2; D uncertain. V shed 4 bases and J shed 3 bases, with 12 bases lying between them. Germline lookup yields CDR1 MNHEY and CDR2 SVGAGI. The CDR3 contains 15 residues. The DNA for the CDR3 is TGTGCCAGCAGTTCCACGTGGATATACACCGGGGAGCTGTTTTTT. This encodes CASSSTWIYTGELFF.

This CDR3 reads CASSERPNEAFF. DNA of the CDR3: TGTGCCAGCAGCGAACGACCCAACGAAGCTTTCTTT. The V and J genes are TRBV28 and TRBJ1-1, with D unclear. The CDR3 sequence is 12 residues long. Deletions cut 6 bases from V and 8 bases from J, with 13 bases between. CDR1 and CDR2 from the germline V gene are MDHEN and SYDVKM.

This rearrangement joins TRBV5-1 to TRBJ2-6, with unresolved D. This CDR3 has 15 amino acids. Germline CDR1 SGHRS, CDR2 YFSETQ. Deletions cut 0 bases from V and 1 base from J, with 5 bases between. In nucleotides, the CDR3 is TGCGCCAGCAGCTTGGGGCATTCTGGGGCCAACGTCCTGACTTTC. Translating gives CASSLGHSGANVLTF.

The V and J genes are TRBV6-6 and TRBJ2-7, with TRBD2 matching over 9 bases. CDR1 is MNHNY and CDR2 is SVGAGI in the germline V gene (reference sequence). This CDR3 has 15 residues. The ends lost 5 bases at V and 0 bases at J; junction bases unmatched: 5. This CDR3 reads CASSRLAVPSYEQYF. In DNA form, the CDR3 reads TGTGCCAGCAGTCGACTAGCGGTGCCCTCCTACGAGCAGTACTTC.

V and J are TRBV19 and TRBJ2-1, with D tentatively TRBD1 (5 bases). This CDR3 is built from 12 residues. Trimming stripped 10 bases from V and 2 bases from J, with 9 bases between. The germline V gene has CDR1 LNHDA and CDR2 SQIVND (reference sequence). Written as DNA, the CDR3 is TGTGCCACCGCGACAGCCTACAATGAGCAGTTCTTC. It yields the protein CATATAYNEQFF. Full variable domain (remainder filled in from reference TRBV19 and TRBJ2-1): DGGITQSPKYLFRKEGQNVTLSCEQNLNHDAMYWYRQDPGQGLRLIYYSQIVNDFQKGDIAEGYSVSREKKESFPLTVTSAQKNPTAFYLCATATAYNEQFFGPGTRLTVL.

The J gene is TRBJ2-1, the V gene TRBV13; 11 bases are shared with TRBD2. The J segment lost 4 bases and the V segment lost 5 bases, leaving 4 bases of the junction unmatched. Germline CDR1 is PRHDT and CDR2 is FYEKMQ (reference sequence). The CDR3 has 15 amino acids. CDR3 loop: CASSRGLAAYNEQFF. The CDR3 DNA sequence: TGTGCCAGCAGCCGGGGACTAGCGGCATACAATGAGCAGTTCTTC.

This clone has just one count. The V gene is TRBV19, the J gene TRBJ1-3; D possibly corresponds to TRBD1 (6 bases). The V gene lost 9 bases and the J gene lost 2 bases, with 14 bases spanning the gap. CDR1 is LNHDA and CDR2 is SQIVND in the germline V gene (reference sequence). The CDR3 loop spans 14 amino acids. The CDR3 bases are TGTGCCAGCAAGACACAGGGACCTGGAAACACCATATATTTT. It yields the protein CASKTQGPGNTIYF.

The J gene is TRBJ1-1, the V gene TRBV6-2 or TRBV6-3, with TRBD1 as a possible D gene (5 bases). There are 14 residues in the CDR3. The V end lost 6 bases, the J end lost 2 bases, and 13 bases lay between the germline ends. Germline V CDR1 and CDR2: MNHEY, SVGEGT. This chain's CDR3 is CASSRPGLNTEAFF. The CDR3 coding sequence is TGTGCCAGCAGCCGGCCGGGGCTAAACACTGAAGCTTTCTTT.

The chain uses TRBV15 and TRBJ2-7, with TRBD2 as a possible D gene (6 bases). There are 15 residues in the CDR3. Germline CDR1 and CDR2: LNHNV and YYDKDF (reference sequence). V dropped 5 bases and J dropped 4 bases, with 18 bases sitting between them. The DNA for the CDR3 is TGTGCCACCAGCGGGCGGGCAGGGAGGTTGTACGAGCAGTACTTC. Translating it yields CATSGRAGRLYEQYF.

The V gene is TRBV19, the J gene TRBJ1-2; D is unresolved. The CDR3 has 12 amino acids. Trimming removed 7 bases at V and 8 bases at J, with 14 bases between. The germline V gene has CDR1 LNHDA and CDR2 SQIVND (reference sequence). The chain's CDR3 is CASKEGLGGYTF. CDR3 coding DNA: TGTGCCAGTAAGGAAGGGCTGGGAGGCTACACCTTC.